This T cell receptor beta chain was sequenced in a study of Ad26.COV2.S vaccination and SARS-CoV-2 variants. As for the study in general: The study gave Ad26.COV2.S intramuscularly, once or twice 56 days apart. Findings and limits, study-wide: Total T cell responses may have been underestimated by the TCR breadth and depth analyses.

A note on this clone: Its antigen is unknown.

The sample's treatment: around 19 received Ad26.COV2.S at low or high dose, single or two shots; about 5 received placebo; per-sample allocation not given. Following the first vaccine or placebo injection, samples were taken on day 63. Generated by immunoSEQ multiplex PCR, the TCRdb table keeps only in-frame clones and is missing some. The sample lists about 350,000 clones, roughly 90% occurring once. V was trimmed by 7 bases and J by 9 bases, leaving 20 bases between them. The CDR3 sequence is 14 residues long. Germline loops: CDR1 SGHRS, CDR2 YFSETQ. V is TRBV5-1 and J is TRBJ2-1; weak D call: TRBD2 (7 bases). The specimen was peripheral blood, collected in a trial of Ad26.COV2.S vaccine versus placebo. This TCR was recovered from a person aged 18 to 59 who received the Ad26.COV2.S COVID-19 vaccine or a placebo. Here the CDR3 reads CASCRGAGEGEQFF. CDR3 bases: TGCGCCAGCTGCCGGGGGGCCGGGGAAGGTGAGCAGTTCTTC.